This TCR beta chain was documented in a study of T cell responses to AZD1222 COVID-19 vaccine. Study-wide context: Combined were second doses at about 4 or about 12 weeks.

Overall study findings and caveats: In a largely white British group with more females than males, clonal diversity was possibly underestimated. Recipients of two AZD1222 doses showed rising Spike-specific TCR breadth and depth.

Using immunoSEQ multiplex PCR, the repertoire was profiled, and TCRdb retains in-frame clones only, with some absent. This table holds about 150,000 clones, approximately 85% found once. Trimming took off 0 bases at V and 7 bases at J, with 20 bases between the two ends. The CDR3 length is 17 residues. CDR1 and CDR2 from the germline V gene are LGHNA and YNFKEQ. This clone was counted a few times. Its specificity is unknown. J is TRBJ2-3 and V is TRBV4-2; D gene uncertain. Sequenced here: peripheral blood, sampled on day 0 of AZD1222 vaccination. The sequence was collected from an adult in good health. The CDR3 nucleotides read TGTGCCAGCAGCCAAGAAAGATCGCGTGGAGCAGCCTATACGCAGTATTTT. It translates to CASSQERSRGAAYTQYF.